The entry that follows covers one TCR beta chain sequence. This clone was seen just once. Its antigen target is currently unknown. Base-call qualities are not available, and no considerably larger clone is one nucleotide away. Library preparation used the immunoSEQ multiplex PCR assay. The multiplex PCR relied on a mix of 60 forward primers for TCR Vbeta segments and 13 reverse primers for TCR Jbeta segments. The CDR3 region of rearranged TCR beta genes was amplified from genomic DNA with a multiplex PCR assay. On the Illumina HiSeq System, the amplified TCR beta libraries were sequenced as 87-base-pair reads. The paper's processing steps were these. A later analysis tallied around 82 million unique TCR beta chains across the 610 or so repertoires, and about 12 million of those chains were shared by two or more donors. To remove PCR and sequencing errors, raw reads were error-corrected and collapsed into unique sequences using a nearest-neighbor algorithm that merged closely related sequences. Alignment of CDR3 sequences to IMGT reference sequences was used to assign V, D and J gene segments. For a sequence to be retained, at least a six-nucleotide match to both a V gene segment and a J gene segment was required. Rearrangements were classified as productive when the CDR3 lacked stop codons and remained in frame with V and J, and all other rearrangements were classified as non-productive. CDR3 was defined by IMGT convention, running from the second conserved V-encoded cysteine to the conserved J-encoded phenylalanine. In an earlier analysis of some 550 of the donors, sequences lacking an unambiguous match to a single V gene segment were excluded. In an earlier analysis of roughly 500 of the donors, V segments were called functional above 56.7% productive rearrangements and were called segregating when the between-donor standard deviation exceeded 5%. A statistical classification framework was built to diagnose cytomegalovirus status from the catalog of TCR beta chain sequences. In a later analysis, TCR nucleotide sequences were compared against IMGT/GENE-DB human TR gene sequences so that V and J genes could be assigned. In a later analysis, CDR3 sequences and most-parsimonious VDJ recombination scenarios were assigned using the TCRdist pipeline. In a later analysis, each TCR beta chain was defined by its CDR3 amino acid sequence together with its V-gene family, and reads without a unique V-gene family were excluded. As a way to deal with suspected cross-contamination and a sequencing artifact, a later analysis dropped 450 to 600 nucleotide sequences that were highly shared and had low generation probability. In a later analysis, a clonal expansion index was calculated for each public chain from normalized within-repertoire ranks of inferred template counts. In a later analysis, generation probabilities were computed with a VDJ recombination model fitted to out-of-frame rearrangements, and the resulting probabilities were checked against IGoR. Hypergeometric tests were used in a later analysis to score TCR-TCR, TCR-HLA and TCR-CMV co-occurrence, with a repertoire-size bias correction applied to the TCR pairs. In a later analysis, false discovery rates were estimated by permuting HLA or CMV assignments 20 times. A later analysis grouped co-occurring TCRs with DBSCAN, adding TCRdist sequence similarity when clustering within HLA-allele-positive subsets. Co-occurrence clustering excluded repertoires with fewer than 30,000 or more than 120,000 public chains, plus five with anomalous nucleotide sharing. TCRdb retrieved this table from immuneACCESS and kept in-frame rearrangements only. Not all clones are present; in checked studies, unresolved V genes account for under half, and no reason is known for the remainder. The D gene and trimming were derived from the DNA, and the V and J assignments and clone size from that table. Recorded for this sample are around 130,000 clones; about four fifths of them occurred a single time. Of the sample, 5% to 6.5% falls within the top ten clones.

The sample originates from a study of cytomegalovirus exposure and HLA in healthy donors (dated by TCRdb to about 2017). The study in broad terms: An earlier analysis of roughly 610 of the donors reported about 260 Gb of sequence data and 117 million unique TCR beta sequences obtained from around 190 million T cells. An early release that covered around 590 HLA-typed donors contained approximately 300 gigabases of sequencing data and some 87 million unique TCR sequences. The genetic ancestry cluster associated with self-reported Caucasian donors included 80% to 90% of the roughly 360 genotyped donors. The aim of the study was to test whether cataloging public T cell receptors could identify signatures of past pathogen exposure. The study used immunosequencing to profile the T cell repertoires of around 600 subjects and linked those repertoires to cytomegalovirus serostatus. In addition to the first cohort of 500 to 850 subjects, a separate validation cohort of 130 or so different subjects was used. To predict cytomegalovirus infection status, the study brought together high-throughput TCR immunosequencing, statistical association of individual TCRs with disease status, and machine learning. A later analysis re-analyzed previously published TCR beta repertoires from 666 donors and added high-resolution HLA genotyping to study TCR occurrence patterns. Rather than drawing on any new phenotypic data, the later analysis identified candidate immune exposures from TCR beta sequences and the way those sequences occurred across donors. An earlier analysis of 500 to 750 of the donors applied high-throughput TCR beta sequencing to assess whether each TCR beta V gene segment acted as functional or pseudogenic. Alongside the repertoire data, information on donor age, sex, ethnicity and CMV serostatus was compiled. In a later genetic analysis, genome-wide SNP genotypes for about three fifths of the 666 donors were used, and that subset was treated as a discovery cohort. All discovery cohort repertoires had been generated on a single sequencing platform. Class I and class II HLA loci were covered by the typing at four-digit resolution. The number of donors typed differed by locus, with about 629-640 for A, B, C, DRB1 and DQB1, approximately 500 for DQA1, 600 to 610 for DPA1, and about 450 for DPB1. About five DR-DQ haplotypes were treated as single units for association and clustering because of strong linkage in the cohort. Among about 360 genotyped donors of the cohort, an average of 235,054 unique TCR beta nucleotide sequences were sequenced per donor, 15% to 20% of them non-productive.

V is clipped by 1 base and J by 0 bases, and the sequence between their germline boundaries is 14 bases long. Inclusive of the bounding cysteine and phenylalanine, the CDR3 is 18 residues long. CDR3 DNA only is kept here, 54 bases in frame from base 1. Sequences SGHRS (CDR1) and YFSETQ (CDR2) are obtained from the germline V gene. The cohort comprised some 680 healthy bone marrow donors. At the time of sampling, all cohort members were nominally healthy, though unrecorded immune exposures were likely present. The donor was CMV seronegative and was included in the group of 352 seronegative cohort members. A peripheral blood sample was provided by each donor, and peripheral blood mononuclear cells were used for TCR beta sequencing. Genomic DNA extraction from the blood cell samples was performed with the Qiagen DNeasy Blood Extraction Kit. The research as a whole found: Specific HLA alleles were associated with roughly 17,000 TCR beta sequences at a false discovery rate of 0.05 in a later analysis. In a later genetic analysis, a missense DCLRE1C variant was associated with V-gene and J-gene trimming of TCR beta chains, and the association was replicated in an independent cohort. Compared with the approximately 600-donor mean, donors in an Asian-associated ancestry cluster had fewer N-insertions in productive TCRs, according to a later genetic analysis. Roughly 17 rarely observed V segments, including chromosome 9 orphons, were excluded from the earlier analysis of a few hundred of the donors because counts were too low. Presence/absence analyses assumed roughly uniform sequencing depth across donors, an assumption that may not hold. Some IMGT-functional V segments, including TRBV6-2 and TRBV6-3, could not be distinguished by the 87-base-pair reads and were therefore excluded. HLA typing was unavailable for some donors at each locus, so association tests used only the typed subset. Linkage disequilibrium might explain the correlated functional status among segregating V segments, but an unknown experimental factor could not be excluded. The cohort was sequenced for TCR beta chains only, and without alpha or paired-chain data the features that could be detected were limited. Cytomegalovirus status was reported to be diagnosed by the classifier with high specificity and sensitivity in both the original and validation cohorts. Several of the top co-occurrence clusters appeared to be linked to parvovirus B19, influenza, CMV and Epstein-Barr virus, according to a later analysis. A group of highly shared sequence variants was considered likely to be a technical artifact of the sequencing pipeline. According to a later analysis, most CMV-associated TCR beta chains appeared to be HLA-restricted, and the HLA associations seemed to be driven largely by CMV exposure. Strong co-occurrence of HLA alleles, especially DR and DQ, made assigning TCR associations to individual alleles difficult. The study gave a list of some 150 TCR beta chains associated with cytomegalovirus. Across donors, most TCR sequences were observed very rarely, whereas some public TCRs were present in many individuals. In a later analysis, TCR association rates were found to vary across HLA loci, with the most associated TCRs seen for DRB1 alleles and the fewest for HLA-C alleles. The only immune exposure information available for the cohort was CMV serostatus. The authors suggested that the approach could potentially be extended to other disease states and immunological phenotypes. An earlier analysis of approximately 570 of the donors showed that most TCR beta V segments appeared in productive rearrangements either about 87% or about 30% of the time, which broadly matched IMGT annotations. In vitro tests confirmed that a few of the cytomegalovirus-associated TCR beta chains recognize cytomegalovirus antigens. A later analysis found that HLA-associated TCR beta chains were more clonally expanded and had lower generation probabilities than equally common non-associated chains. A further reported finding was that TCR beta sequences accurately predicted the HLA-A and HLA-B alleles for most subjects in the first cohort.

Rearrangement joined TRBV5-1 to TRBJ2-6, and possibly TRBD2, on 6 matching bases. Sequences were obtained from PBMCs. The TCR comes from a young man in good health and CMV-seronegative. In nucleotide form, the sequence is TGCGCCAGCAGCTTGCCGCGGGGTACCGTCTCTGGGGCCAACGTCCTGACTTTC. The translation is CASSLPRGTVSGANVLTF.